The 12 T cell receptor beta chains reported below all come from one sample, sequenced in a study of STAT5B mutations in CD4+ large granular lymphocyte leukemia. Assay: immunoSEQ multiplex PCR; the TCRdb copy retains only in-frame clones and omits some. The repertoire includes 25,000 to 35,000 clones, approximately 72% of them detected once, and over 2% sits in the top ten. The specimen was CD4+ T cells from blood buffy coats. Receptors were obtained from a human donor in good health.

This clone was recorded once. The chain carries TRBV7-9 and TRBJ1-5, with D uncertain. This CDR3 spans 16 amino acids. Between the trimmed V and J ends, which lost 1 base and 3 bases, there was a span of 13 bases. Germline V lookup: CDR1 SEHNR, CDR2 FQNEAQ (reference sequence). The CDR3 loop reads CASSLGAGLINQPQHF. CDR3 DNA sequence: TGTGCCAGCAGCTTAGGCGCGGGGTTAATCAATCAGCCCCAGCATTTT. Together with reference TRBV7-9 and TRBJ1-5, the CDR3 gives the full variable domain: DTGVSQNPRHKITKRGQNVTFRCDPISEHNRLYWYRQTLGQGPEFLTYFQNEAQLEKSRLLSDRFSAERPKGSFSTLEIQRTEQGDSAMYLCASSLGAGLINQPQHFGDGTRLSIL.

The chain employs TRBV6-4 and TRBJ2-7, with D possibly being TRBD1 (5 bases). CDR1 and CDR2 from the germline V gene are MRHNA and SNTAGT. The germline V and J ends were trimmed by 4 bases and 4 bases, with 11 bases remaining between them. CDR3 size: 13 residues. CDR3 amino acids: CASSVFRVYEQYF. The CDR3 DNA is TGTGCCAGCAGTGTCTTCAGGGTTTACGAGCAGTACTTC.

This clone appeared a few times. V is TRBV5-1 and J is TRBJ1-2; D uncertain. CDR3 size: 14 residues. V lost 0 bases and J 2 bases, leaving 8 bases between the germline ends. The germline gives CDR1 SGHRS, CDR2 YFSETQ. CDR3: CASSLGTANYGYTF. The CDR3 nucleotides read TGCGCCAGCAGCTTGGGGACCGCCAACTATGGCTACACCTTC.

The chain is built from TRBV6-5 and TRBJ1-6; D is perhaps TRBD1 (6 bases). From germline, CDR1 is MNHEY and CDR2 SVGAGI. V lost 6 bases to trimming and J lost 11 bases, with 20 bases between them. CDR3 size: 15 residues. The CDR3 reads CASSRQEPLSTPLHF. CDR3 coding DNA: TGTGCCAGCAGCAGACAGGAGCCCTTATCGACACCCCTCCACTTT.

V usage is TRBV19 and J usage is TRBJ2-7; either TRBD1 or TRBD2 may fit D (5 bases each). V lost 5 bases and J lost 6, with 11 bases in between. CDR1 and CDR2 from the germline V gene are LNHDA and SQIVND (reference sequence). This CDR3 region has 12 residues. CDR3 nucleotides: TGTGCCAGTAGTCGAGGGGTTGGCGAGCAGTACTTC. Protein: CASSRGVGEQYF. The variable domain in full, completed from reference TRBV19 and TRBJ2-7, reads DGGITQSPKYLFRKEGQNVTLSCEQNLNHDAMYWYRQDPGQGLRLIYYSQIVNDFQKGDIAEGYSVSREKKESFPLTVTSAQKNPTAFYLCASSRGVGEQYFGPGTRLTVT.

The chain links TRBV14 to TRBJ2-2, with D uncertain. Between the trimmed V and J ends, which lost 2 bases and 2 bases, there was a span of 6 bases. The length of the CDR3 is 14 residues. CDR1 and CDR2 from the germline V gene are SGHDN and FVKESK. In DNA form, the CDR3 reads TGTGCCAGCAGCCAAAGGTTAAACACCGGGGAGCTGTTTTTT. Its protein is CASSQRLNTGELFF.

This clone is a singleton in its sample. This chain links TRBV2 with TRBJ2-1, with TRBD2 matching over 9 bases. Germline trimming cut 4 bases from V and 0 bases from J; bases unmatched to any gene: 1. The germline V gene has CDR1 SNHLY and CDR2 FYNNEI. This CDR3 is 15 amino acids long. The CDR3, as DNA: TGTGCCAGCAGTGTTAGCGGGAGCTCCTACAATGAGCAGTTCTTC. Protein sequence: CASSVSGSSYNEQFF.

The V call is TRBV28, the J call TRBJ2-7; TRBD1 agrees at 8 bases. Germline V lookup: CDR1 MDHEN, CDR2 SYDVKM. V was clipped by 4 bases and J by 3 bases; unmatched bases: 11. The CDR3 length is 16 residues. This CDR3 is CASSSPGQGTGYEQYF. For the CDR3, the DNA is TGTGCCAGCAGTTCTCCCGGACAGGGCACGGGCTACGAGCAGTACTTC.

The V call is TRBV12-5, the J call TRBJ2-3; a weak D match, TRBD1 (5 bases). The CDR3 extends over 14 amino acids. Per germline, CDR1 LGHNT and CDR2 FRNRAP. The V and J ends lost 7 bases and 1 base respectively, with 12 bases between them. This CDR3 reads CASVMTAGTDTQYF. The CDR3 DNA sequence: TGTGCTAGTGTCATGACAGCTGGCACAGATACGCAGTATTTT.

The chain employs TRBV4-2 and TRBJ2-5; D call uncertain. V shed 4 bases and J shed 2 bases, with 14 bases lying between them. The CDR3 runs 15 residues. The germline V gene encodes CDR1 LGHNA and CDR2 YNFKEQ. CDR3 sequence: CASSRTLTAQETQYF. For the CDR3, the DNA is TGTGCCAGCAGCCGCACACTTACAGCGCAAGAGACCCAGTACTTC.

A remark on this clone: The CDR3 carries no conserved terminal phenylalanine or tryptophan, so it likely arises from a read error. No DNA is shown, since the ends of the CDR3 on it are uncertain; the CDR3 is the one TCRdb lists. The chain links TRBV6-1 to TRBJ1-4. The germline gives CDR1 MNHNS, CDR2 SASEGT. Termini included, the CDR3 measures 12 amino acids. The chain's CDR3 is CASSEAIGTRGA.

This chain links TRBV5-4 with TRBJ2-2, with D perhaps TRBD1 or TRBD2 (6 bases each). V lost 7 bases to trimming and J lost 3 bases, with 19 bases between them. The germline V gene has CDR1 SGHNT and CDR2 YYREEE (reference sequence). CDR3 length equals 16 residues. CDR3: CASHLGGGKDTGELFF. For the CDR3, the DNA is TGTGCCAGCCACCTGGGGGGCGGAAAGGACACCGGGGAGCTGTTTTTT.